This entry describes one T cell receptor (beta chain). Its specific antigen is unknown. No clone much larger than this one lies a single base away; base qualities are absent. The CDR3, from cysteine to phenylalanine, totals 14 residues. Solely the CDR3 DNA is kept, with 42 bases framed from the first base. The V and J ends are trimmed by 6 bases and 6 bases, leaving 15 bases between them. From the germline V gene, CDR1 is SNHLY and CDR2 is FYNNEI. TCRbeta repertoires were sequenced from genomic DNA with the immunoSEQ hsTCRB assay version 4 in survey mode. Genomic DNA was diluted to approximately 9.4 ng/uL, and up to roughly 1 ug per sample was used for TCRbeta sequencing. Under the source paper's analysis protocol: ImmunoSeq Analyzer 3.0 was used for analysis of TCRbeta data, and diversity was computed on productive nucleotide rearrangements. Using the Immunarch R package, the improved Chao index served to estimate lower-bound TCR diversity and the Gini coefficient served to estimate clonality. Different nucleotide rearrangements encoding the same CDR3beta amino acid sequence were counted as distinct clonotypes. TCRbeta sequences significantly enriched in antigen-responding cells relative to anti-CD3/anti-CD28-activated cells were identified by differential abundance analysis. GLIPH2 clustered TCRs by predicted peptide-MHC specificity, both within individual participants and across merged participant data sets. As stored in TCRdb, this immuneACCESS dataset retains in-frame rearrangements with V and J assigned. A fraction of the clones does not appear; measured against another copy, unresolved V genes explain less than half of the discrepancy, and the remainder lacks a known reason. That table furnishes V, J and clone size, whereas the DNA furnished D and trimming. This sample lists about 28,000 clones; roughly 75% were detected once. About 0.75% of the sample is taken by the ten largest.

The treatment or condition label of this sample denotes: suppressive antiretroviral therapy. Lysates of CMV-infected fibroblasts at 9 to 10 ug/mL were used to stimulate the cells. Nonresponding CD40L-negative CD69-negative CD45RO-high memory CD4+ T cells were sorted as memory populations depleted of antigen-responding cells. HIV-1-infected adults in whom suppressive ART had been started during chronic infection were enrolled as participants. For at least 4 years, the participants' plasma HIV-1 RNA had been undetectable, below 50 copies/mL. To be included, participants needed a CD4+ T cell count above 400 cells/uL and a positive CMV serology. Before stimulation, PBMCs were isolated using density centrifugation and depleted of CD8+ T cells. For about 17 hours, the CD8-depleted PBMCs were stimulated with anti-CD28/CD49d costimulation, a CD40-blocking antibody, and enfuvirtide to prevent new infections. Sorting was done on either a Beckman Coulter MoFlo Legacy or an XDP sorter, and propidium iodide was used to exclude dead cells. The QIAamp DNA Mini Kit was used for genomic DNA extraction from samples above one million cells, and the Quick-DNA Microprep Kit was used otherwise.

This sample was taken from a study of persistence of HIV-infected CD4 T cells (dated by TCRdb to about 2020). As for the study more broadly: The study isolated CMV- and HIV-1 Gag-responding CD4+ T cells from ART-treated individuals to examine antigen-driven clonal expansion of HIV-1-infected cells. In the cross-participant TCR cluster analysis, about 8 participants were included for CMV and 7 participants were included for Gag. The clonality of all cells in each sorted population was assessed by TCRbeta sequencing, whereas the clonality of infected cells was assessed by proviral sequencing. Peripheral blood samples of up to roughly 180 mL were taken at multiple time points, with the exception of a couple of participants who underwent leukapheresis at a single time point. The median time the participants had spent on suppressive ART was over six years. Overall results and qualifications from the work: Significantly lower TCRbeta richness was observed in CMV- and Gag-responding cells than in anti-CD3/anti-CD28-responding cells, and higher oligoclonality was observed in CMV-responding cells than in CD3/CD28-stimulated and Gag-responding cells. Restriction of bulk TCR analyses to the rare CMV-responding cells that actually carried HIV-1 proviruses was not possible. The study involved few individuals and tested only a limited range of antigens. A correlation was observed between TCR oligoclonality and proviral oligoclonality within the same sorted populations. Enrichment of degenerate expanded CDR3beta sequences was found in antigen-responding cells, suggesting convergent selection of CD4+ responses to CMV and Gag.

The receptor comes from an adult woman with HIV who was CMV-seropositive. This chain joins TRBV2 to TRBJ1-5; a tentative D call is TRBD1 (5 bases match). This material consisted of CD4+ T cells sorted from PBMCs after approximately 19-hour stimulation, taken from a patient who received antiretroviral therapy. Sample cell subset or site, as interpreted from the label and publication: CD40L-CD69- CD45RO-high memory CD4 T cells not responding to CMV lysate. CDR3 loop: CASRGGATTQPQHF. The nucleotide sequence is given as TGTGCCAGCAGGGGCGGGGCCACCACTCAGCCCCAGCATTTT.